A single sample is the source of the 29 T cell receptor beta chains below, sequenced in a study of blood T cell repertoires in COVID-19. Measured with immunoSEQ multiplex PCR; TCRdb has only the in-frame clones, and not every one. The repertoire holds about 200,000 clones, with about 84% as singletons. The specimen sequenced was PBMCs or T cells enriched from blood (not recorded which). The receptor source for this set is a man between 40 and 49 years old with acute COVID-19.

The J gene is TRBJ1-4, the V gene TRBV5-1; 12 bases fit TRBD1. Germline lookup yields CDR1 SGHRS and CDR2 YFSETQ. The CDR3 runs to 15 residues. The ends lost 5 bases at V and 5 bases at J; junction bases unmatched: 4. CDR3 loop: CASRGTGGRNEKLFF. In nucleotides, the CDR3 is TGCGCCAGCAGAGGGACAGGGGGCCGAAATGAAAAACTGTTTTTT.

J is TRBJ2-7 and V is TRBV14; 10 bases match TRBD1. Germline lookup yields CDR1 SGHDN and CDR2 FVKESK. CDR3 length: 14 residues. Losses at the gene ends were 4 bases for V and 4 bases for J; bases not matched to a gene: 4. The CDR3 protein is CASSPGQGTYEQYF. DNA for the CDR3: TGTGCCAGCAGCCCGGGACAGGGGACTTACGAGCAGTACTTC.

This clone turned up a few times. The chain links TRBV20-1 to TRBJ1-1; D not resolved. This CDR3 region has 11 residues. V dropped 2 bases and J dropped 3 bases, with 4 bases sitting between them. The germline V gene has CDR1 DFQATT and CDR2 SNEGSKA (reference sequence). The CDR3 bases are TGCAGTGCTAGACAGGACACTGAAGCTTTCTTT. It yields the protein CSARQDTEAFF.

The chain combines TRBV7-2 with TRBJ2-7; a possible D gene is TRBD2 (5 bases). The CDR3 consists of 15 residues. In germline, CDR1 is SGHTA, CDR2 FQGNSA. Trimming cost V 1 base and J 0 bases, with 10 bases left between them. The CDR3 is CASSLEDSFSYEQYF. CDR3 DNA: TGTGCCAGCAGCTTAGAGGACTCTTTCTCCTACGAGCAGTACTTC.

V and J are TRBV7-8 and TRBJ1-5; D possibly corresponds to TRBD1 (5 bases). The CDR3 totals 13 residues. Trimming removed 6 bases at V and 6 bases at J, with 12 bases between. Looked up from germline, CDR1 is SGHVS and CDR2 is FQNEAQ. The CDR3 reads CASRGQSSQPQHF. The CDR3 nucleotides read TGTGCCAGCAGAGGACAATCGTCTCAGCCCCAGCATTTT.

V and J are TRBV6-5 and TRBJ2-1; D uncertain. V lost 6 bases to trimming and J lost 8 bases, with 14 bases between them. The CDR3 runs 13 residues. The V gene's germline CDR1 is MNHEY and CDR2 SVGAGI. For the CDR3, the DNA is TGTGCCAGCAGCCTCCGGCCTGGAGATGAGCAGTTCTTC. Translation: CASSLRPGDEQFF.

The J gene is TRBJ1-3, the V gene TRBV10-2, with TRBD1 as a possible D gene (5 bases). The CDR3 runs to 12 residues. Trimming took off 6 bases at V and 9 bases at J, with 12 bases between the two ends. Per the germline V gene, CDR1 is WSHSY and CDR2 is SAAADI. The CDR3 is CASRRDRGTIYF. In DNA, the CDR3 is TGCGCCAGCAGACGAGATAGGGGCACCATATATTTT.

This chain joins TRBV24-1 and TRBJ2-7, with 13 nucleotides matching TRBD2. The CDR3 consists of 15 residues. Germline V gene data show CDR1 as KGHDR and CDR2 as SFDVKD. V shed 5 bases and J 2 bases; nucleotides not matched to a gene: 2. As DNA, the CDR3 is TGTGCCACCAGTGCGACTAGCGGGAGGACCTACGAGCAGTACTTC. Translation: CATSATSGRTYEQYF.

The chain employs TRBV19 and TRBJ2-3; 11 bases are a match to TRBD1. This CDR3 contains 15 residues. The germline gives CDR1 LNHDA, CDR2 SQIVND (reference sequence). The V gene end was trimmed by 5 bases and the J gene end by 3 bases; junction bases not matched to a gene: 4. The CDR3 coding sequence is TGTGCCAGTAGTTCCGGGACAGGGGGGACAGATACGCAGTATTTT. Translation gives CASSSGTGGTDTQYF.

The V gene is TRBV6-2 or TRBV6-3, the J gene TRBJ1-5, with 10 bases lining up with TRBD1. This CDR3 is 15 amino acids long. Germline CDR1 is MNHEY and CDR2 is SVGEGT. After removal of 4 bases from V and 2 bases from J, the junction contained 2 bases not matched to a gene. CDR3 sequence (DNA): TGTGCCAGCAGTTCTGGACAGGGGGGCAATCAGCCCCAGCATTTT. Translated, it gives CASSSGQGGNQPQHF.

This clone was seen just once. This rearrangement joins TRBV5-1 to TRBJ2-7, with D unclear. V lost 1 base and J lost 0, with 5 bases in between. CDR3 size: 13 residues. The germline V gene encodes CDR1 SGHRS and CDR2 YFSETQ. CDR3 sequence reads: CASSLNSSYEQYF. CDR3 bases: TGCGCCAGCAGCTTGAACAGCTCCTACGAGCAGTACTTC. The complete variable domain, with remaining parts taken from reference TRBV5-1 and TRBJ2-7, reads KAGVTQTPRYLIKTRGQQVTLSCSPISGHRSVSWYQQTPGQGLQFLFEYFSETQRNKGNFPGRFSGRQFSNSRSEMNVSTLELGDSALYLCASSLNSSYEQYFGPGTRLTVT.

V is TRBV9 and J is TRBJ2-1, with TRBD2 identical over 8 bases. CDR3 size: 17 residues. Germline lookup yields CDR1 SGDLS and CDR2 YYNGEE. Trimming cost V 4 bases and J 4 bases; bases outside gene matches: 13. CDR3 in amino acids: CASSSVAGTMIYNEQFF. The CDR3 DNA is TGTGCCAGCAGCTCCGTAGCGGGAACTATGATATACAATGAGCAGTTCTTC.

This chain uses TRBV20-1 with TRBJ2-1; 7 bases match TRBD2. Trimming took 6 bases from V and 10 from J; bases not matched to a gene: 6. This CDR3 contains 11 residues. From germline, CDR1 is DFQATT and CDR2 SNEGSKA (reference sequence). DNA of the CDR3: TGCAGTGCACAACTAGCGCGGGAGCAGTTCTTC. Translation gives CSAQLAREQFF.

The CDR3 is CASSISGTALWPQHF. The DNA for the CDR3 is TGTGCCAGCAGTATCTCCGGGACAGCCCTTTGGCCCCAGCATTTT. The chain is built from TRBV2 and TRBJ1-5, with 7 bases fitting TRBD1. The CDR3 runs to 15 residues. Per the germline V gene, CDR1 is SNHLY and CDR2 is FYNNEI. V lost 5 bases and J lost 9; bases outside the gene matches: 13.

V gene TRBV11-2 combines with J gene TRBJ2-2; 8 bases are shared with TRBD2. Germline loops: CDR1 SGHAT, CDR2 FQNNGV. V lost 1 base, J lost 0 bases, and 10 bases stayed unmatched. The CDR3 extends over 19 amino acids. The CDR3 is CASSLGLAGTFANTGELFF. In DNA form, the CDR3 reads TGTGCCAGCAGCTTAGGTCTAGCGGGCACGTTCGCGAACACCGGGGAGCTGTTTTTT.

This clone was recorded only once. The CDR3 coding sequence is TGCGCCAGCAGCCAAGCCCCAGGCATCTCTGGAAACACCATATATTTT. Its translation: CASSQAPGISGNTIYF. The V gene is TRBV4-1, the J gene TRBJ1-3; D uncertain. V was shortened by 1 base and J by 0 bases, with 10 bases between the two germline ends. From germline, CDR1 is MGHRA and CDR2 YSYEKL. CDR3 length: 16 residues.

This chain connects TRBV9 to TRBJ2-3; possible D gene TRBD2, 6 bases. V lost 1 base, J lost 2 bases, and 14 bases lay in between. The CDR3 has 16 amino acids. CDR1 SGDLS and CDR2 YYNGEE come from the germline V gene. CDR3 coding DNA: TGTGCCAGCAGCGTAACCGCGCGGGGACCCACAGATACGCAGTATTTT. This encodes CASSVTARGPTDTQYF.

This clone was seen a handful of times. The chain combines TRBV2 with TRBJ2-2, with 11 bases fitting TRBD2. V was clipped by 6 bases and J by 2 bases; unmatched bases: 8. This CDR3 region has 17 residues. CDR1 is SNHLY and CDR2 is FYNNEI in the germline V gene. This CDR3 reads CASSRYSGGGNTGELFF. The DNA of the CDR3 is TGTGCCAGCAGCCGCTATAGCGGGGGGGGAAACACCGGGGAGCTGTTTTTT.

This chain connects TRBV28 to TRBJ2-5; tentative D call: TRBD1 (6 bases). In germline, CDR1 is MDHEN, CDR2 SYDVKM. The ends were cut back, 6 bases at V and 5 bases at J, with 10 bases in the middle. The CDR3 is 12 residues long. The CDR3 is CASRGTWETQYF. DNA for the CDR3: TGTGCCAGCAGAGGGACATGGGAGACCCAGTACTTC.

V and J are TRBV7-6 and TRBJ2-1, with 11 bases aligning to TRBD2. The CDR3 extends over 15 amino acids. Germline CDR1 is SGHVS and CDR2 is FNYEAQ. J gave up 7 bases and V 5 bases, and 7 bases lay outside the gene matches. The CDR3 loop is CASSTIAGGGNEQFF. CDR3 in DNA: TGTGCCAGCAGCACCATAGCGGGAGGGGGAAATGAGCAGTTCTTC.

V usage is TRBV19 and J usage is TRBJ2-3, with a tentative D call TRBD2 (5 bases). This CDR3 has 17 residues. Per the germline V gene, CDR1 is LNHDA and CDR2 is SQIVND (reference sequence). V gave up 5 bases and J gave up 0 bases, with 18 bases separating them. CDR3 loop: CASSALGKRMSTDTQYF. CDR3 DNA: TGTGCCAGTAGTGCCCTCGGGAAGCGGATGAGCACAGATACGCAGTATTTT. Looking up the rest from reference TRBV19 and TRBJ2-3 gives the full variable domain: DGGITQSPKYLFRKEGQNVTLSCEQNLNHDAMYWYRQDPGQGLRLIYYSQIVNDFQKGDIAEGYSVSREKKESFPLTVTSAQKNPTAFYLCASSALGKRMSTDTQYFGPGTRLTVL.

This chain links TRBV7-3 with TRBJ2-1; possibly TRBD2 for D (6 bases). Germline CDR1 and CDR2: SGHTA and FQGTGA. CDR3 length equals 16 residues. Trimming cost V 0 bases and J 4 bases, with 13 bases left between them. The CDR3 sequence is CASSLTPGLFYNEQFF. The CDR3 DNA follows: TGTGCCAGCAGCTTAACGCCGGGACTTTTTTACAATGAGCAGTTCTTC.

In regard to this clone: Distinct nucleotide sequences in the sample also encode this CDR3. This chain links TRBV7-9 with TRBJ2-7, with D perhaps matching TRBD2 (5 bases). Trimming left V 0 bases short and J 2 bases short, with 5 bases between. Germline CDR1 SEHNR, CDR2 FQNEAQ (reference sequence). The CDR3 consists of 13 residues. Here the CDR3 reads CASSLAGAYEQYF. The CDR3 nucleotides read TGTGCCAGCAGCTTAGCGGGAGCCTACGAGCAGTACTTC.

This clone showed up just once. The rearrangement joins TRBV30 to TRBJ2-2, with 8 bases matching TRBD2. CDR3 length equals 12 residues. The J segment lost 6 bases and the V segment lost 5 bases, leaving 2 bases of the junction unmatched. From germline, CDR1 is GTSNPN and CDR2 SVGIG (reference sequence). The CDR3 DNA reads TGTGCCTGGCGGGGGGGGCCCGGGGAGCTGTTTTTT. Translation: CAWRGGPGELFF.

This rearrangement joins TRBV5-1 to TRBJ2-3; TRBD1 aligns across 11 bases. CDR3 size: 15 residues. Germline V gene data show CDR1 as SGHRS and CDR2 as YFSETQ. After removal of 4 bases from V and 6 bases from J, the junction contained 7 bases not matched to a gene. The CDR3 protein is CASSRGTGGQDTQYF. CDR3 sequence (DNA): TGCGCCAGCAGCCGCGGGACAGGGGGGCAGGATACGCAGTATTTT.

The rearrangement links TRBV28 to TRBJ1-1; 7 nucleotides agree with TRBD1. The J segment lost 7 bases and the V segment lost 8 bases, leaving 1 base of the junction unmatched. The CDR3 totals 10 residues. Germline values: CDR1 MDHEN, CDR2 SYDVKM. In DNA, the CDR3 is TGTGCCAGCCGGGACAGTGAAGCTTTCTTT. This sequence encodes CASRDSEAFF.

This chain uses TRBV4-1 with TRBJ1-4; maybe TRBD1 (6 bases). The V end lost 0 bases, the J end lost 4 bases, and 12 bases lay between the germline ends. The CDR3 runs 16 residues. Germline V lookup: CDR1 MGHRA, CDR2 YSYEKL. The CDR3 nucleotides are TGCGCCAGCAGCCAAGATCGGGGGGCTGGTAATGAAAAACTGTTTTTT. Its translation: CASSQDRGAGNEKLFF.

The chain uses TRBV7-6 and TRBJ2-2, with 9 nucleotides matching TRBD1. This CDR3 has 19 residues. Trimming took 5 bases from V and 4 from J; bases not matched to a gene: 17. The germline V gene has CDR1 SGHVS and CDR2 FNYEAQ. The CDR3 protein is CASSRVGVTGGMSTGELFF. As DNA, the CDR3 is TGTGCCAGCAGCCGTGTGGGGGTGACAGGGGGAATGAGCACCGGGGAGCTGTTTTTT.

This clone was observed a handful of times. The chain is built from TRBV24-1 and TRBJ2-1, with 8 bases identical to TRBD1. The CDR3 contains 14 residues. From germline, CDR1 is KGHDR and CDR2 SFDVKD. The junction had 2 bases not matched to a gene; V was cut back by 4 bases and J by 4 bases. The CDR3 is CATSETGEYNEQFF. In DNA, the CDR3 is TGTGCCACCAGTGAGACAGGGGAATACAATGAGCAGTTCTTC.